Below, 19 T cell receptor beta chains from the same sample are listed, as sequenced in a study of shared clonotypes between healthy human individuals. Profiled with immunoSEQ multiplex PCR; TCRdb holds only in-frame clones, not every one. The profile covers some 660,000 clones, with around four fifths appearing a single time and around 1.8% taken by the ten largest. The sample consisted of memory CD4+ T cells sorted from blood. Subset indicated: CD45RA-negative fraction. Receptor source: a woman aged 30 to 39 in good health.

The chain employs TRBV10-3 and TRBJ2-5; D uncertain. Germline V gives CDR1 ENHRY, CDR2 SYGVKD. The length of the CDR3 is 14 residues. The V and J ends lost 5 bases and 2 bases respectively, with 12 bases between them. CDR3 in amino acids: CAISRPPPQETQYF. The CDR3 nucleotides are TGTGCCATCAGTCGGCCCCCACCGCAAGAGACCCAGTACTTC.

This clone was seen a handful of times. V gene TRBV18 combines with J gene TRBJ2-2; TRBD1 is a possible D gene (7 bases). This CDR3 has 16 amino acids. V was pared by 2 bases and J by 5 bases, with 15 bases between. Germline CDR1 and CDR2: KGHSH and LQKENI. The CDR3 region has the DNA TGTGCCAGCTCACCAGCGGCCCCAGGGGGGACCGGGGAGCTGTTTTTT. Its protein product is CASSPAAPGGTGELFF. Variable domain in full (rest from reference TRBV18 and TRBJ2-2): NAGVMQNPRHLVRRRGQEARLRCSPMKGHSHVYWYRQLPEEGLKFMVYLQKENIIDESGMPKERFSAEFPKEGPSILRIQQVVRGDSAAYFCASSPAAPGGTGELFFGEGSRLTVL.

V usage is TRBV7-2 and J usage is TRBJ2-2; TRBD2 agrees at 10 bases. The germline gives CDR1 SGHTA, CDR2 FQGNSA. This CDR3 contains 17 residues. Trimming cost V 1 base and J 4 bases; bases outside gene matches: 6. The CDR3 region has the DNA TGTGCCAGCAGCTTAGAACCAGCGGGAGGGATCACCGGGGAGCTGTTTTTT. Translation: CASSLEPAGGITGELFF.

The rearrangement uses TRBV28 and TRBJ1-5; D not resolved. This CDR3 comprises 16 residues. The ends were cut back, 5 bases at V and 2 bases at J, with 16 bases in the middle. CDR1 is MDHEN and CDR2 is SYDVKM in the germline V gene. The CDR3 loop reads CASSPAANRGNQPQHF. CDR3 DNA: TGTGCCAGCAGTCCTGCAGCAAATCGGGGCAATCAGCCCCAGCATTTT.

The chain joins TRBV11-2 to TRBJ2-7; D is unresolved. V was trimmed by 1 base and J by 6 bases, leaving 7 bases between them. CDR3 length: 12 amino acids. CDR1 and CDR2 from the germline V gene are SGHAT and FQNNGV. CDR3 in amino acids: CASSLVVSEQYF. In nucleotides, the CDR3 is TGTGCCAGCAGCTTAGTAGTTTCCGAGCAGTACTTC.

This rearrangement joins TRBV6-1 to TRBJ1-5, with TRBD1 matching 7 bases. The CDR3 contains 15 residues. CDR1 MNHNS and CDR2 SASEGT come from the germline V gene. J was trimmed by 7 bases and V by 4 bases; bases with no gene match: 10. Here the CDR3 DNA reads TGTGCCAGCAGTGCCTTAAAGACAGGGTACCAGCCCCAGCATTTT. It is translated as CASSALKTGYQPQHF.

The V gene is TRBV6-6, the J gene TRBJ2-5; TRBD2 matches 10 bases. CDR1 is MNHNY, CDR2 SVGAGI, per germline (reference sequence). The CDR3 sequence is 14 residues long. The ends lost 8 bases at V and 1 base at J; junction bases unmatched: 4. The CDR3 coding sequence is TGTGCCAGCGTAGCGGGAGGCCCCCAAGAGACCCAGTACTTC. Encoded protein: CASVAGGPQETQYF.

The rearrangement joins TRBV14 to TRBJ2-3; 9 bases match TRBD2. The V gene's germline CDR1 is SGHDN and CDR2 FVKESK. The ends lost 1 base at V and 0 bases at J; junction bases unmatched: 2. CDR3 length: 16 amino acids. CDR3 in DNA: TGTGCCAGCAGCCAAGGGACTAGCGAAAGCACAGATACGCAGTATTTT. Its translation is CASSQGTSESTDTQYF.

V gene TRBV9 combines with J gene TRBJ1-5, with a tentative D call TRBD1 (5 bases). This CDR3 region has 16 residues. Trimming removed 3 bases from V and 0 bases from J, with 13 bases in between. From germline, CDR1 is SGDLS and CDR2 YYNGEE. The CDR3 spells CASSGRTRGSNQPQHF. CDR3 DNA sequence: TGTGCCAGCAGCGGACGGACTAGGGGTAGCAATCAGCCCCAGCATTTT.

V is TRBV14 and J is TRBJ2-5; no clear D gene. The J call may not be correct, given that the DNA end is closer to TRBJ2-7. Per germline, CDR1 SGHDN and CDR2 FVKESK. This CDR3 has 15 amino acids. CDR3 bases: TGTGCCAGCAGCCAAGTTTTAGGGCAGCCCTACGAGCAGTACTTC. Translation gives CASSQVLGQPYEQYF.

The rearrangement links TRBV7-9 to TRBJ2-3, with 7 bases aligning to TRBD1. With 5 bases clipped from V and 4 bases from J, the junction kept 0 bases outside the gene matches. Per germline, CDR1 SEHNR and CDR2 FQNEAQ (reference sequence). This CDR3 spans 12 amino acids. CDR3 DNA: TGTGCCAGCAGCGGACAGGCAGATACGCAGTATTTT. This codes for CASSGQADTQYF.

V is TRBV5-6 and J is TRBJ1-1, with D possibly matching TRBD1 (5 bases). Germline V CDR1 and CDR2: SGHDT, YYEEEE. V lost 2 bases to trimming and J lost 4 bases, with 18 bases between them. This CDR3 region has 16 residues. The CDR3 loop reads CASSFRGKGWATEAFF. CDR3 nucleotide sequence: TGTGCCAGCAGCTTCCGGGGAAAGGGGTGGGCCACTGAAGCTTTCTTT.

The rearrangement joins TRBV6-5 to TRBJ1-5, with 7 bases that match TRBD1. Germline V CDR1 and CDR2: MNHEY, SVGAGI. V trimming: 6 bases; J trimming: 4 bases; junction bases outside the gene matches: 3. The CDR3 is 13 amino acids. The CDR3 spells CASRARGNQPQHF. The CDR3 DNA sequence: TGTGCCAGCAGGGCCAGGGGGAATCAGCCCCAGCATTTT.

The chain couples TRBV13 to TRBJ2-3; no firm D call. The CDR3 runs to 15 residues. Germline-derived CDR1 and CDR2 are PRHDT and FYEKMQ (reference sequence). With 5 bases removed from V and 0 bases from J, the gap between germline ends came to 12 bases. CDR3 sequence reads: CASSKEAYSTDTQYF. The DNA of the CDR3 is TGTGCCAGCAGCAAAGAGGCATACAGCACAGATACGCAGTATTTT.

This clone was seen just once. This sequence joins TRBV5-1 and TRBJ2-2, with 15 bases identical to TRBD2. The V gene end was trimmed by 2 bases and the J gene end by 7 bases; junction bases not matched to a gene: 6. The V gene's germline CDR1 is SGHRS and CDR2 YFSETQ. CDR3 length equals 17 residues. The CDR3 coding sequence is TGCGCCAGCAGCTTCGGACTAGCGGGAGGGCCGGACGGGGAGCTGTTTTTT. It codes for CASSFGLAGGPDGELFF.

Concerning this clone itself: Additional DNA sequences in this sample encode the identical CDR3. The genes are TRBV5-1 and TRBJ2-7; TRBD1 matches 7 bases. The length of the CDR3 is 13 residues. The trim removed 4 bases at V and 3 bases at J, leaving 4 bases unmatched. Looked up from germline, CDR1 is SGHRS and CDR2 is YFSETQ. CDR3 protein: CASSPGTVYEQYF. CDR3 DNA: TGCGCCAGCAGCCCGGGGACAGTCTACGAGCAGTACTTC.

The chain combines TRBV27 with TRBJ2-3; TRBD1 is a possible D gene (6 bases). V was trimmed by 9 bases and J by 0 bases, leaving 10 bases between them. The germline CDR1 and CDR2 sequences are MNHEY and SMNVEV (reference sequence). CDR3 length: 13 amino acids. In DNA form, the CDR3 reads TGTGCCAGTAGGGGGTGGAGCACAGATACGCAGTATTTT. It codes for CASRGWSTDTQYF.

The chain has TRBV7-9 and TRBJ2-5; 7 nucleotides match TRBD2. Germline-derived CDR1 and CDR2 are SEHNR and FQNEAQ (reference sequence). The trim removed 2 bases at V and 2 bases at J, leaving 8 bases unmatched. The CDR3 has 16 residues. CDR3 protein: CASSLFGGSGQETQYF. Written as DNA, the CDR3 is TGTGCCAGCAGCTTATTCGGCGGGAGTGGGCAAGAGACCCAGTACTTC.

V is TRBV5-1 and J is TRBJ1-1; 8 nucleotides align to TRBD1. Germline values: CDR1 SGHRS, CDR2 YFSETQ. The CDR3 runs to 15 residues. V trimming: 3 bases; J trimming: 1 base; junction bases outside the gene matches: 5. CDR3 coding DNA: TGCGCCAGCAGCTATCAGGGGGCAGAGAACACTGAAGCTTTCTTT. Its protein is CASSYQGAENTEAFF.